The source of this T cell receptor beta chain is a study of graft-versus-host responses after intestinal transplantation. Across the whole study: Those transplanted obtained multivisceral, liver-intestinal, or isolated intestinal grafts. Broader study findings: Among circulating GvH clones, peak levels were associated with early post-transplant declines in HvG clones.

Sequenced by immunoSEQ multiplex PCR; TCRdb stores in-frame clones only, minus some. The sample has tens of thousands of clones, about nine tenths seen once. Processing released intraepithelial and lamina propria lymphocytes from the graft tissue. As regards this clone: Its target is unknown.

The origin of this receptor is a human patient who received an intestinal transplant, so some T cells may come from the graft donor. The sequences come from ileum tissue, collected more than 200 days after intestinal transplant.

In DNA, the CDR3 is TGTGCCAGCAGTGAAGTAGTAGGGACACCGAACACCGGGGAGCTGTTTTTT. Translation gives CASSEVVGTPNTGELFF. V usage is TRBV25-1 and J usage is TRBJ2-2; tentatively, D is TRBD1 (6 bases). V was pared by 2 bases and J by 0 bases, with 13 bases between. Germline assignment: CDR1 MGHDK and CDR2 SYGVNS. The CDR3 has 17 residues.